The source of this TCR beta chain is a study of radiotherapy plus CTLA-4 blockade in lung cancer. General study points: Response was reportedly best predicted by early blood T cell clone dynamics, with interferon-beta.

The assay was immunoSEQ multiplex PCR, and TCRdb's table has in-frame clones only and misses some. The repertoire holds tens of thousands of clones, with about three quarters as singletons. V lost 6 bases to trimming and J lost 3 bases, with 18 bases between them. The CDR3 is made up of 16 amino acids. The germline gives CDR1 SNHLY, CDR2 FYNNEI. Worth noting for this clone: The antigen is undetermined.

Specimen: peripheral blood, collected from a patient treated with radiotherapy plus ipilimumab. This chain uses TRBV2 with TRBJ2-1; maybe TRBD1 (8 bases). This sequence originates from a human donor with non-small cell lung cancer who had stable disease on radiotherapy plus ipilimumab. CDR3 sequence (DNA): TGTGCCAGCAGCGGCGACAGGGGACTAAGCTACAATGAGCAGTTCTTC. It translates to CASSGDRGLSYNEQFF.